The clone carrying this T cell receptor beta chain was observed at least ten times. The antigen is not known. The data derive from a study of T-cell reconstitution after alpha-beta-depleted transplantation in children. Study observations and caveats: Reportedly, only several hundred clones from non-depleted graft cells drove alpha-beta T-cell counts at about two months. It was surviving recipient T cells and thymic progenitors that gave some patients high TCRbeta diversity at day 60.

The germline gives CDR1 KGHSH, CDR2 LQKENI. V was cut by 7 bases and J by 1 base, with 3 bases left in between. The CDR3 spans 11 residues. For TCRbeta, the library was prepared with unique molecular identifiers. TCRdb reanalysed the PCR reads using MiXCR and keeps one entry per CDR3 protein. The profile shows approximately 800,000 distinct CDR3 sequences, roughly 15% of them singletons. The genes are TRBV18 and TRBJ2-3; D is undetermined. The source material was PBMCs, mostly from graft donor cells, sampled 360 days after TCRalphabeta/CD19-depleted stem cell transplant. The TCR comes from a male patient younger than 18 who had a stem cell transplant for acute lymphoblastic leukemia, so the T cells may come from the graft donor. The CDR3 reads CASYGTDTQYF. The DNA of the CDR3 is TGTGCCAGCTACGGCACAGATACGCAGTATTTT.